This is a list of T cell receptor beta chains from one sample in a study of blood T cell repertoires in COVID-19. Method: immunoSEQ multiplex PCR; TCRdb's copy keeps in-frame clones and lacks some. The sample gives more than 70,000 clones, roughly 90% of which show up once; 6.5% to 9% is in the top ten. Sequencing was performed on peripheral blood. Every receptor here comes from a man in his sixties with acute or convalescent COVID-19. CDR3s include the opening cysteine and the closing phenylalanine or tryptophan. Each record gives: CDR3 protein, CDR3 DNA, V gene, D gene, clone size, J gene. D genes are given only for firm matches. Only part of the rows carry a size: once, few, many, or a class if the clone is expanded.

CASSVNTRTTKPYEQYF | TGCGCCAGCAGCGTAAACACAAGGACAACCAAACCCTACGAGCAGTACTTC | TRBV5-1 | - | - | TRBJ2-7
CAWTGDELNYGYTF | TGTGCCTGGACCGGGGATGAACTTAACTATGGCTACACCTTC | TRBV30 | - | - | TRBJ1-2
CASRQTPPVPMNTEAFF | TGTGCCAGCAGGCAAACTCCCCCGGTCCCAATGAACACTGAAGCTTTCTTT | TRBV27 | - | once | TRBJ1-1
CASSLAGALNTEAFF | TGTGCCAGCAGTTTAGCAGGGGCCCTGAACACTGAAGCTTTCTTT | TRBV27 | - | once | TRBJ1-1
CASSLSGGRPFSDEQFF | TGTGCCAGCAGCTTAAGCGGTGGGAGGCCCTTCTCGGATGAGCAGTTCTTC | TRBV7-7 | - | - | TRBJ2-1
CASSSQGDYGYTF | TGTGCCAGTAGTTCACAGGGGGACTATGGCTACACCTTC | TRBV19 | TRBD1 | - | TRBJ1-2
CASSLVLETQYF | TGTGCCAGCAGTTTAGTACTGGAGACCCAGTACTTC | TRBV12-3/TRBV12-4 | - | - | TRBJ2-5
CASSFGTGSDQPQHF | TGCGCCAGCAGCTTTGGGACAGGGAGTGATCAGCCCCAGCATTTT | TRBV5-1 | TRBD1 | - | TRBJ1-5
CASSPSLTGPNYGYTF | TGTGCCAGCTCACCGAGCCTGACAGGACCTAACTATGGCTACACCTTC | TRBV18 | - | few | TRBJ1-2
CASSGARTHAGELFF | TGCGCCAGCAGCGGGGCTAGAACCCACGCCGGGGAGCTGTTTTTT | TRBV5-1 | - | - | TRBJ2-2
CASSYGGVQAFF | TGTGCCAGCAGTTACGGGGGGGTACAAGCTTTCTTT | TRBV6-2/TRBV6-3 | - | - | TRBJ1-1
CASSSLAGVTGELFF | TGTGCCAGCAGCTCCTTAGCGGGAGTAACCGGGGAGCTGTTTTTT | TRBV7-9 | TRBD2 | - | TRBJ2-2
CAWSEDRGSFSNQPQHF | TGTGCCTGGAGCGAGGACAGAGGGTCTTTTAGCAATCAGCCCCAGCATTTT | TRBV30 | - | - | TRBJ1-5
CSASPGQGVSSKAFF | TGCAGTGCTAGTCCTGGACAGGGGGTTAGTAGTAAAGCTTTCTTT | TRBV20-1 | TRBD1 | few | TRBJ1-1
CASGAPYEQYF | TGTGCCAGCGGGGCCCCCTACGAGCAGTACTTC | TRBV3-1/TRBV3-2 | - | - | TRBJ2-7
CSVLQGSSGNTIYF | TGCAGCGTGCTACAGGGGAGTTCTGGAAACACCATATATTTT | TRBV29-1 | TRBD1 | - | TRBJ1-3
CASSSTGTEQFF | TGTGCCAGCAGCTCTACCGGGACAGAGCAGTTCTTC | TRBV11-2 | - | - | TRBJ2-1
CASSLAAEGEKLFF | TGCGCCAGCAGCTTGGCAGCGGAGGGCGAAAAACTGTTTTTT | TRBV5-1 | - | - | TRBJ1-4
CASSLQQGANEKLFF | TGTGCCAGCAGCTTGCAACAGGGAGCTAATGAAAAACTGTTTTTT | TRBV5-4 | - | - | TRBJ1-4
CASSVTGGAPEAFF | TGTGCCAGCAGCGTCACGGGAGGTGCCCCTGAAGCTTTCTTT | TRBV6-5 | - | - | TRBJ1-1
CAWSVRWGQGRLNEKLFF | TGTGCCTGGAGTGTACGGTGGGGACAGGGAAGGTTAAATGAAAAACTGTTTTTT | TRBV30 | TRBD1 | - | TRBJ1-4
CASSLGGDTEAFF | TGTGCCAGCAGTTTGGGGGGAGACACTGAAGCTTTCTTT | TRBV12-3/TRBV12-4 | - | - | TRBJ1-1
CASSLAEVGGLFF | TGTGCCAGCAGCTTAGCGGAGGTGGGGGGACTGTTTTTT | TRBV7-2 | - | - | TRBJ1-4
CACRTGTGGYTF | TGTGCCTGTAGGACAGGGACGGGTGGCTACACCTTC | TRBV30 | TRBD1 | - | TRBJ1-2
CASSLRQGRTEAFF | TGTGCCAGCAGCTTAAGACAGGGAAGAACTGAAGCTTTCTTT | TRBV7-6 | TRBD1 | - | TRBJ1-1
CASSSSGTLSYEQYF | TGTGCCAGCAGCTCATCGGGGACACTTTCCTACGAGCAGTACTTC | TRBV5-4 | - | - | TRBJ2-7
CASSNVGLAGGRYEQYF | TGTGCCAGCAGTAACGTAGGACTAGCGGGAGGGAGGTACGAGCAGTACTTC | TRBV27 | TRBD2 | - | TRBJ2-7
CASSTWTGAYEQYF | TGTGCCAGTAGTACTTGGACAGGGGCCTACGAGCAGTACTTC | TRBV19 | TRBD1 | - | TRBJ2-7
CASSEGHSSGNTIYF | TGTGCCAGCAGTGAAGGACACAGCTCTGGAAACACCATATATTTT | TRBV6-1 | - | - | TRBJ1-3
CASSYSDRRTSGGAGRETQYF | TGTGCCAGCAGTTACTCGGACAGGAGGACTAGCGGGGGGGCCGGTCGAGAGACCCAGTACTTC | TRBV6-7 | TRBD2 | - | TRBJ2-5
CASSAGHRKPQHF | TGTGCCAGTAGTGCAGGACACCGGAAGCCCCAGCATTTT | TRBV19 | - | once | TRBJ1-5
CASSEVSAGNTIYF | TGTGCCAGCAGTGAAGTTTCAGCTGGAAACACCATATATTTT | TRBV2 | - | - | TRBJ1-3
CSVHPDRANTEAFF | TGCAGCGTTCACCCCGACAGGGCGAACACTGAAGCTTTCTTT | TRBV29-1 | TRBD1 | - | TRBJ1-1
CASRQGWRSPYEQYF | TGTGCCAGCAGGCAGGGGTGGAGATCTCCCTACGAGCAGTACTTC | TRBV27 | - | few | TRBJ2-7
CASSPRLGGWLGYTF | TGTGCCAGCAGCCCCCGATTGGGAGGTTGGCTTGGCTACACCTTC | TRBV5-4 | - | - | TRBJ1-2
CASTDTNYGYTF | TGTGCCAGCACAGATACTAACTATGGCTACACCTTC | TRBV6-5 | - | - | TRBJ1-2
CASSVWGLAGATSRNNEQFF | TGTGCCAGCAGTGTGTGGGGACTAGCGGGAGCCACGTCCCGGAACAATGAGCAGTTCTTC | TRBV6-1 | TRBD2 | - | TRBJ2-1
CASSLGPGTANEKLFF | TGTGCCAGCAGCCTCGGACCCGGGACAGCTAATGAAAAACTGTTTTTT | TRBV9 | TRBD1 | - | TRBJ1-4
CASRRGQKDTEAFF | TGCGCCAGCAGAAGGGGACAGAAGGACACTGAAGCTTTCTTT | TRBV10-1 | TRBD1 | once | TRBJ1-1
CASSLQGATNEKLFF | TGTGCCAGCAGTCTACAGGGGGCAACTAATGAAAAACTGTTTTTT | TRBV28 | TRBD1 | - | TRBJ1-4
CASSQITEAFF | TGTGCCAGCAGCCAGATAACTGAAGCTTTCTTT | TRBV6-5 | - | - | TRBJ1-1
CASSSSGGALRETQYF | TGCGCCAGCAGCTCCAGCGGGGGGGCTTTGAGGGAGACCCAGTACTTC | TRBV5-1 | TRBD2 | few | TRBJ2-5
CASSVTDGIDSNQPQHF | TGTGCCAGCAGTGTCACGGACGGGATCGATAGCAATCAGCCCCAGCATTTT | TRBV6-1 | - | - | TRBJ1-5
CASSPPVGGATEAFF | TGTGCCAGCTCACCACCCGTTGGTGGGGCCACTGAAGCTTTCTTT | TRBV18 | - | - | TRBJ1-1
CASSPSDDPYEQYF | TGTGCCAGCAGCCCTAGTGACGATCCTTACGAGCAGTACTTC | TRBV27 | - | - | TRBJ2-7
CASSQEGQGNEKLFF | TGTGCCAGCAGCCAGGAAGGACAGGGAAATGAAAAACTGTTTTTT | TRBV4-2 | TRBD1 | - | TRBJ1-4
CASSLALAGTTDTQYF | TGTGCCAGCAGCTTGGCCCTAGCGGGGACTACAGATACGCAGTATTTT | TRBV5-5 | TRBD2 | - | TRBJ2-3
CAISEEGLAGIGNEQFF | TGTGCCATCAGTGAGGAAGGACTAGCGGGAATAGGCAATGAGCAGTTCTTC | TRBV10-3 | TRBD2 | - | TRBJ2-1
CASSYGPGEAFF | TGTGCCAGCAGTTATGGTCCAGGTGAAGCTTTCTTT | TRBV6-2/TRBV6-3 | - | - | TRBJ1-1
CASSFSASGLETQYF | TGCGCCAGCAGCTTCTCGGCTAGCGGGCTAGAGACCCAGTACTTC | TRBV4-1 | TRBD2 | - | TRBJ2-5
CASSYGPENTQYF | TGTGCCAGCAGTTACGGTCCAGAAAATACGCAGTATTTT | TRBV6-2/TRBV6-3 | - | once | TRBJ2-3
CASSPTGDGGYTF | TGTGCCAGCAGCCCGACAGGTGATGGCGGCTACACCTTC | TRBV7-9 | - | - | TRBJ1-2
CASSPATSGRPSTDTQYF | TGTGCCAGCAGCCCCGCGACTAGCGGGAGACCTAGCACAGATACGCAGTATTTT | TRBV7-7 | TRBD2 | few | TRBJ2-3
CASSLGQGSYEQYF | TGTGCCAGCAGCTTGGGACAGGGGTCCTACGAGCAGTACTTC | TRBV16 | TRBD1 | - | TRBJ2-7
CASRFYTGELFF | TGTGCCAGCAGATTCTACACCGGGGAGCTGTTTTTT | TRBV2 | - | - | TRBJ2-2
CASSSRKNTEAFF | TGTGCCAGCAGCTCTAGGAAGAACACTGAAGCTTTCTTT | TRBV6-5 | - | few | TRBJ1-1
CASSGDGGAVDTQYF | TGTGCCAGCAGTGGAGACGGGGGGGCGGTGGATACGCAGTATTTT | TRBV6-4 | TRBD2 | once | TRBJ2-3
CAWSPPDRGDYGYTF | TGTGCCTGGAGTCCCCCGGACAGGGGGGACTATGGCTACACCTTC | TRBV30 | TRBD1 | - | TRBJ1-2